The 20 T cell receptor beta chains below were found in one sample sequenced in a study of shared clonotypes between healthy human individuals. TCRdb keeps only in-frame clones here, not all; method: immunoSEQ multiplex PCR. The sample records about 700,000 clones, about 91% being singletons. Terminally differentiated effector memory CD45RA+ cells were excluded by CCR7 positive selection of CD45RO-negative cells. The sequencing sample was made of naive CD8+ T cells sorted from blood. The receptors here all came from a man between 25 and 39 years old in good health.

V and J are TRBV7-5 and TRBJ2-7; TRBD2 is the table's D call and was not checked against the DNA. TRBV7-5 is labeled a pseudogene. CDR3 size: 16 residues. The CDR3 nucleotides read TGTGTCAGAAGCTTAATTTTAGCGGGGGTAATATACGAGCAGTACTTC. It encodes CVRSLILAGVIYEQYF.

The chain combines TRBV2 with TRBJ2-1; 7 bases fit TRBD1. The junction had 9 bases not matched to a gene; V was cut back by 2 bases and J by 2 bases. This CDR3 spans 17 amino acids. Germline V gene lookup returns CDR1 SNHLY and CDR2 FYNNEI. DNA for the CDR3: TGTGCCAGCAGTGAATTTCTCAACAGGGGACCCTACAATGAGCAGTTCTTC. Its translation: CASSEFLNRGPYNEQFF.

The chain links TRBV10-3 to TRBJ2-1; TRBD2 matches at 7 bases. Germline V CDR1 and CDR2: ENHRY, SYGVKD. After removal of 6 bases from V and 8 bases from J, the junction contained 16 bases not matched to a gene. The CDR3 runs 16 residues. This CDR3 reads CAIRARLADGGDEQFF. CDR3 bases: TGTGCCATCAGGGCACGACTAGCCGATGGGGGGGATGAGCAGTTCTTC.

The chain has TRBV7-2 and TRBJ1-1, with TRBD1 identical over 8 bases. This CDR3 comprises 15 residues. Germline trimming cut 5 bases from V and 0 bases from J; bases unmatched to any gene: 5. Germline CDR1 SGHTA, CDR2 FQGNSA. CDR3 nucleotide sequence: TGTGCCAGCAGCGAAACAGGGGGGCTGAACACTGAAGCTTTCTTT. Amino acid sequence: CASSETGGLNTEAFF.

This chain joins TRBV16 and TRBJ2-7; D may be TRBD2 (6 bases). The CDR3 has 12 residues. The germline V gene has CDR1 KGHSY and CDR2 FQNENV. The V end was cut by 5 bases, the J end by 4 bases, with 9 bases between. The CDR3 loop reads CASSRRGYEQYF. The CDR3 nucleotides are TGTGCCAGCAGCAGGCGGGGATACGAGCAGTACTTC. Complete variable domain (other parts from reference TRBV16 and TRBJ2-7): GEEVAQTPKHLVRGEGQKAKLYCAPIKGHSYVFWYQQVLKNEFKFLISFQNENVFDETGMPKERFSAKCLPNSPCSLEIQATKLEDSAVYFCASSRRGYEQYFGPGTRLTVT.

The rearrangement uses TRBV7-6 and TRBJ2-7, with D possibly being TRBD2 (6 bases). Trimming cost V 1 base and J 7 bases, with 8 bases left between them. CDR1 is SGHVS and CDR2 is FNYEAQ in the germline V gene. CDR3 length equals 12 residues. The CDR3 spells CASSLDAGEQYF. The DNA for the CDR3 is TGTGCCAGCAGCTTAGACGCGGGAGAGCAGTACTTC.

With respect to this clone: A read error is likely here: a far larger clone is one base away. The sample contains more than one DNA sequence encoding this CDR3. CDR3 protein: CASSLFNYEQYF. The DNA for the CDR3 is TGTGCCAGCAGTTTGTTCAACTACGAGCAGTACTTC. V usage is TRBV28 and J usage is TRBJ2-7; no firm D call. The CDR3 has 12 amino acids. Trimming took off 3 bases at V and 3 bases at J, with 6 bases between the two ends. In germline, CDR1 is MDHEN, CDR2 SYDVKM.

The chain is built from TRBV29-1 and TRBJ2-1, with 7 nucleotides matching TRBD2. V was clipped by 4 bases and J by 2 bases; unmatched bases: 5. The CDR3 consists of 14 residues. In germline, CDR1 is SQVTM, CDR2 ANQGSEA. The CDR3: CSVVSGNTYNEQFF. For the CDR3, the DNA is TGCAGCGTTGTAAGCGGGAACACCTACAATGAGCAGTTCTTC.

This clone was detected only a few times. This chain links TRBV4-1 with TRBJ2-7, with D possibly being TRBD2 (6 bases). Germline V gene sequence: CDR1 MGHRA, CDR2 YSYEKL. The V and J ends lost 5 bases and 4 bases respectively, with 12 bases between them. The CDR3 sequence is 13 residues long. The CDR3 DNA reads TGCGCCAGCAGCTGGCGGGAAGGGTACGAGCAGTACTTC. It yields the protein CASSWREGYEQYF.

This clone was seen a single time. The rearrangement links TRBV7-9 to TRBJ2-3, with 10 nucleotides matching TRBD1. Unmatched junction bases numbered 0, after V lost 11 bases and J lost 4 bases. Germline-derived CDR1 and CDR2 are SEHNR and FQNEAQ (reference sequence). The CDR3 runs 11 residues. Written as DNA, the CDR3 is TGTGCCGGACAGGGGGCAGATACGCAGTATTTT. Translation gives CAGQGADTQYF.

CDR3 amino acids: CASSVRGLAEDVIPPNEQFF. CDR3 coding DNA: TGTGCCAGCAGCGTAAGGGGACTAGCGGAGGACGTAATCCCCCCGAATGAGCAGTTCTTC. The V call is TRBV9, the J call TRBJ2-1; TRBD2 matches at 11 bases. V was clipped by 1 base and J by 7 bases; unmatched bases: 19. The CDR3 spans 20 residues. CDR1 SGDLS and CDR2 YYNGEE come from the germline V gene.

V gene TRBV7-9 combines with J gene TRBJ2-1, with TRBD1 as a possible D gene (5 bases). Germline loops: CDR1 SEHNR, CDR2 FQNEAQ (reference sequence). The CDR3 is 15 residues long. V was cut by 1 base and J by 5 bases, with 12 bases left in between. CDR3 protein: CASSLDGGADNEQFF. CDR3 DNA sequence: TGTGCCAGCAGCTTAGACGGTGGGGCAGACAATGAGCAGTTCTTC.

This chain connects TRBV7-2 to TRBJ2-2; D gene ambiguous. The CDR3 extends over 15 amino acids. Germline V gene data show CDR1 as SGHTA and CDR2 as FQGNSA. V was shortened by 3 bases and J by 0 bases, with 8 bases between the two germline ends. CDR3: CASSFGLANTGELFF. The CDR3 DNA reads TGTGCCAGCAGCTTTGGGCTAGCGAACACCGGGGAGCTGTTTTTT.

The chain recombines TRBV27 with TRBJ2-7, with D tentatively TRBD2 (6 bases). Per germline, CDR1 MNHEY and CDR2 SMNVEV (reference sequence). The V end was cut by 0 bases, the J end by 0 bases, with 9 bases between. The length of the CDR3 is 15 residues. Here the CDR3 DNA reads TGTGCCAGCAGTTTATCGAGGAGGGCCTCCTACGAGCAGTACTTC. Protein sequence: CASSLSRRASYEQYF.

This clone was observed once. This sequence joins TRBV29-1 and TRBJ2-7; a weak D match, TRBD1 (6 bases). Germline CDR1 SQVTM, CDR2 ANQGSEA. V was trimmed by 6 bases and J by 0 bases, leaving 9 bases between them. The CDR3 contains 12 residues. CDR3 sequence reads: CSVRGTSYEQYF. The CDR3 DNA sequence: TGCAGCGTGAGGGGGACCTCCTACGAGCAGTACTTC.

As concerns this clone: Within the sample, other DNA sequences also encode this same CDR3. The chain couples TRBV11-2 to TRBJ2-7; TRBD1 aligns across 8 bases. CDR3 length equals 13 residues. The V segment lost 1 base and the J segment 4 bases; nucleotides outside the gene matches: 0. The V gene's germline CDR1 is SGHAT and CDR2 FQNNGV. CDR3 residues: CASSLGTGYEQYF. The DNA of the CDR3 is TGTGCCAGCAGCTTAGGGACAGGGTACGAGCAGTACTTC.

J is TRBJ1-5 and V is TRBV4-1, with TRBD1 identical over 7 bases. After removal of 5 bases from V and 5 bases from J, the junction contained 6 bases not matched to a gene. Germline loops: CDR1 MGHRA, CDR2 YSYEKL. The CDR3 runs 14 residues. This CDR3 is CASSDRDRDQPQHF. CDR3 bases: TGCGCCAGCAGCGACCGGGACAGAGATCAGCCCCAGCATTTT.

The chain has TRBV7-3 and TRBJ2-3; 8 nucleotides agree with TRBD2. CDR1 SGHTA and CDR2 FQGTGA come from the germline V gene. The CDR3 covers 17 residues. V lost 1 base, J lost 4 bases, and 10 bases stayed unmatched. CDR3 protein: CASSLIPAGGVPDTQYF. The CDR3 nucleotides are TGTGCCAGCAGCTTAATTCCGGCGGGAGGTGTGCCAGATACGCAGTATTTT.

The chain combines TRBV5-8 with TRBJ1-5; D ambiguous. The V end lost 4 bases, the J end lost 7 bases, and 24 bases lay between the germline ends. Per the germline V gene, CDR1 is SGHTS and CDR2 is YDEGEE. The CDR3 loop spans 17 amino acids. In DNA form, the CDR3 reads TGTGCCAGCAGCCCTTTAGAAAAATGGGGAGGGTGGCAGCCCCAGCATTTT. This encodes CASSPLEKWGGWQPQHF.

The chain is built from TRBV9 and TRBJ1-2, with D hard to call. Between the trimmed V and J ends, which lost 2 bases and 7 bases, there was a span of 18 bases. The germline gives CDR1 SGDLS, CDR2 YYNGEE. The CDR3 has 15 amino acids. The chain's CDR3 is CASSVSQGSGLGYTF. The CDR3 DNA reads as TGTGCCAGCAGCGTGTCCCAAGGGTCGGGTCTTGGCTACACCTTC. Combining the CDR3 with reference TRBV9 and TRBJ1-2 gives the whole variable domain DSGVTQTPKHLITATGQRVTLRCSPRSGDLSVYWYQQSLDQGLQFLIQYYNGEERAKGNILERFSAQQFPDLHSELNLSSLELGDSALYFCASSVSQGSGLGYTFGSGTRLTVV.